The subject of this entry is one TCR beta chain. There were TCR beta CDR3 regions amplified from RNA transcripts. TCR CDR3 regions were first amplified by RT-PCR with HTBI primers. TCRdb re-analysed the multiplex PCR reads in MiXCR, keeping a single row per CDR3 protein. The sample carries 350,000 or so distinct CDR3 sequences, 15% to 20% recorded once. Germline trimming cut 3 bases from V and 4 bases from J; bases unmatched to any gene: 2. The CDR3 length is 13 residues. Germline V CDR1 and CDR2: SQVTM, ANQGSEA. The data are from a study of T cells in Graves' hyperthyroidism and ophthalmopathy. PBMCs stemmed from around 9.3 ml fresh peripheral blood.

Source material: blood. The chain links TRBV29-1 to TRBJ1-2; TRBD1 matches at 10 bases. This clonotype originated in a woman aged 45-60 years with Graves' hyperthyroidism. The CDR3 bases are TGCAGCGTTGAGGGGGACAGGGGCTATGGCTACACCTTC. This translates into CSVEGDRGYGYTF. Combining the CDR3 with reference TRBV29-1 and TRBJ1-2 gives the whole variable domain SAVISQKPSRDICQRGTSLTIQCQVDSQVTMMFWYRQQPGQSLTLIATANQGSEATYESGFVIDKFPISRPNLTFSTLTVSNMSPEDSSIYLCSVEGDRGYGYTFGSGTRLTVV.